Described below is a single TCR beta chain sequence and its context. MiXCR was run by TCRdb on the reads, yielding one entry per CDR3 protein. The sample lists under 600,000 distinct CDR3 sequences, 16% occurring once. The data stem from a study of T cell repertoires in cytomegalovirus infection. Study in general: Public TCR beta signatures were indicative of both CMV infection and a matching HLA type.

Germline-derived CDR1 and CDR2 are PRHDT and FYEKMQ (reference sequence). The V end was cut by 7 bases, the J end by 5 bases, with 14 bases between. The CDR3 has 13 amino acids. The chain carries TRBV13 and TRBJ1-2; D remains unclear. Sample: CD8+ T cells from PBMCs. The sequence came from a human donor in good health (CMV status not recorded). Some clones in this sample may be carry-over from other donors' samples. The CDR3 DNA reads as TGTGCCAGCAAGGAAGGCAGCGTTTATGGCTACACCTTC. Translated, it gives CASKEGSVYGYTF.